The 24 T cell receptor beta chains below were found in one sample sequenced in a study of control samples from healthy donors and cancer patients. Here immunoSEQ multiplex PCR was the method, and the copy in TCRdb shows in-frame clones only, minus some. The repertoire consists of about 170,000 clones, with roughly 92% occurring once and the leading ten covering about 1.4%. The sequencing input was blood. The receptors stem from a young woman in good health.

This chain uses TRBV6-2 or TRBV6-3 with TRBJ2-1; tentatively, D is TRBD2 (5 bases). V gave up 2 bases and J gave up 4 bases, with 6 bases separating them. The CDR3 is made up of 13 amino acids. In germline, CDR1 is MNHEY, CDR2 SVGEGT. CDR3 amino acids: CASSYGGYNEQFF. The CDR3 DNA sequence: TGTGCCAGCAGTTACGGAGGATACAATGAGCAGTTCTTC.

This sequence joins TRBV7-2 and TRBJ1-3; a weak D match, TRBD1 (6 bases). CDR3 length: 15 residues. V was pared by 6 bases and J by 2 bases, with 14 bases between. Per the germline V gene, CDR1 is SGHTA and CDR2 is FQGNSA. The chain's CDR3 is CASRSRGITGNTIYF. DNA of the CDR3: TGTGCCAGCAGATCGAGGGGGATTACTGGAAACACCATATATTTT.

The CDR3 sequence: CASSKEGSGGPDTQYF. The CDR3 DNA sequence: TGTGCCAGCAGCAAAGAAGGGAGCGGGGGACCAGATACGCAGTATTTT. V usage is TRBV21-1 and J usage is TRBJ2-3; the table's D gene call, TRBD2, was not cross checked with the DNA. TRBV21-1 is classified as a pseudogene. This CDR3 is built from 16 residues.

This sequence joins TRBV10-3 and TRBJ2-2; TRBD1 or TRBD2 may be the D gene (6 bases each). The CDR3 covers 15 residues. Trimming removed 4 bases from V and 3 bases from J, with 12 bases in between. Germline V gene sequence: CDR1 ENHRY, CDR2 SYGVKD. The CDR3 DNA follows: TGTGCCATCAGTGGAAATAGGGGGGACACCGGGGAGCTGTTTTTT. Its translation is CAISGNRGDTGELFF.

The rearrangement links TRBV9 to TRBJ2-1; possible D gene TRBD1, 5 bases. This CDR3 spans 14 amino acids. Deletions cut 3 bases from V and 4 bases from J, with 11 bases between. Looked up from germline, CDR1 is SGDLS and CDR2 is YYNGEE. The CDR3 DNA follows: TGTGCCAGCAGCGGATGGGGCGGATACAATGAGCAGTTCTTC. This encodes CASSGWGGYNEQFF.

CDR3: CASSSGYYEQYF. Written as DNA, the CDR3 is TGTGCCAGCAGCTCCGGATACTACGAGCAGTACTTC. The chain joins TRBV7-3 to TRBJ2-7; D unclear. This CDR3 contains 12 residues. CDR1 and CDR2 from the germline V gene are SGHTA and FQGTGA. V was shortened by 4 bases and J by 3 bases, with 7 bases between the two germline ends.

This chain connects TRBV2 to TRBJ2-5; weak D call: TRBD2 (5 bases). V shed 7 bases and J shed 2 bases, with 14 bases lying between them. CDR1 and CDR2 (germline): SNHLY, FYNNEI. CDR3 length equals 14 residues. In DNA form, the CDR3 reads TGTGCCAGCACCGAGGACTGGGGACAAGAGACCCAGTACTTC. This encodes CASTEDWGQETQYF. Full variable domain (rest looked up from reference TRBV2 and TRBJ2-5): EPEVTQTPSHQVTQMGQEVILRCVPISNHLYFYWYRQILGQKVEFLVSFYNNEISEKSEIFDDQFSVERPDGSNFTLKIRSTKLEDSAMYFCASTEDWGQETQYFGPGTRLLVL.

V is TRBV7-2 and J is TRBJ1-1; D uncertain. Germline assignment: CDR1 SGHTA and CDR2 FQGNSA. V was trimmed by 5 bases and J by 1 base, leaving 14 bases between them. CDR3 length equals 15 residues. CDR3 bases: TGTGCCAGCAGCGGACGGGGAGGATCGAACACTGAAGCTTTCTTT. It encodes CASSGRGGSNTEAFF.

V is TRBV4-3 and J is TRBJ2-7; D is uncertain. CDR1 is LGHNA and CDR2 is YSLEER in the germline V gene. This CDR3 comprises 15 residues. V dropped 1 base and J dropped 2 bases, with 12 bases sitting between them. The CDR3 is CASSQGSEFPYEQYF. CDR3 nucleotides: TGCGCCAGCAGCCAAGGGTCGGAGTTCCCCTACGAGCAGTACTTC.

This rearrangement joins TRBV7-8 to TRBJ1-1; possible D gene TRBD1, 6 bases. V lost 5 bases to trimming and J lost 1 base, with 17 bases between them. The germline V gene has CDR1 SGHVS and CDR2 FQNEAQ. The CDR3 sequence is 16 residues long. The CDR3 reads CASSTSRGGWNTEAFF. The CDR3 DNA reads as TGTGCCAGCAGCACAAGTAGGGGGGGATGGAACACTGAAGCTTTCTTT.

The CDR3 DNA reads TGTGCCAGTAGTATAGGGGACAGGGGCTACGAGCAGTACTTC. It specifies CASSIGDRGYEQYF. J is TRBJ2-7 and V is TRBV19; 10 bases map to TRBD1. CDR1 is LNHDA and CDR2 is SQIVND in the germline V gene (reference sequence). The junction had 0 bases not matched to a gene; V was cut back by 1 base and J by 3 bases. The CDR3 runs 14 residues.

The CDR3 DNA follows: TGTGCCAGCTCACCTCAGGCTAACTATGGCTACACCTTC. Amino acids: CASSPQANYGYTF. The chain employs TRBV18 and TRBJ1-2; no clear D gene. The germline gives CDR1 KGHSH, CDR2 LQKENI. The CDR3 has 13 residues. V lost 3 bases and J lost 0, with 5 bases in between.

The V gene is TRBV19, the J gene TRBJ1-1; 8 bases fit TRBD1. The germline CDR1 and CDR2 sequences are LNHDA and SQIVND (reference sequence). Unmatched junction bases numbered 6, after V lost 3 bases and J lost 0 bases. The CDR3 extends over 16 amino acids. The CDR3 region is CASSIAGGAMNTEAFF. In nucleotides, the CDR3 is TGTGCCAGTAGTATTGCAGGGGGCGCGATGAACACTGAAGCTTTCTTT.

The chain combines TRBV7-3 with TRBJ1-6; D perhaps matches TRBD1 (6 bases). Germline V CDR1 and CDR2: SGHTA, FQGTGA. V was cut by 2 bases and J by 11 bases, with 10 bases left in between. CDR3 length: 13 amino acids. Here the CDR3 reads CASSLDRQAPLHF. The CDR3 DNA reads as TGTGCCAGCAGCTTAGACAGGCAAGCACCCCTCCACTTT.

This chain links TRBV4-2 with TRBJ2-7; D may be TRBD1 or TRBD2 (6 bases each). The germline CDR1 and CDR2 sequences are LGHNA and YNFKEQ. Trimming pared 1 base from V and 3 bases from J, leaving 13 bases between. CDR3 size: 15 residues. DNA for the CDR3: TGTGCCAGCAGCCAAGTGGGGGGCGATCTCTACGAGCAGTACTTC. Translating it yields CASSQVGGDLYEQYF.

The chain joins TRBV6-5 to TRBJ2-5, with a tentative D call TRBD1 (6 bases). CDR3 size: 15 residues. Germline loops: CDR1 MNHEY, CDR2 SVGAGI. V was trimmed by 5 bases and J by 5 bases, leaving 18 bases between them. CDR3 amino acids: CASSRGTPAWETQYF. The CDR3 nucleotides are TGTGCCAGCAGTAGAGGGACACCCGCCTGGGAGACCCAGTACTTC.

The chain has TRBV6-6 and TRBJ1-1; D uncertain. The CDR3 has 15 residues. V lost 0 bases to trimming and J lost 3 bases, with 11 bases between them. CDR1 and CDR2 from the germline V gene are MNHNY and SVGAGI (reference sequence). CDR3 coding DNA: TGTGCCAGCAGTTACTCGATCCTCAGAGACACTGAAGCTTTCTTT. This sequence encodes CASSYSILRDTEAFF.

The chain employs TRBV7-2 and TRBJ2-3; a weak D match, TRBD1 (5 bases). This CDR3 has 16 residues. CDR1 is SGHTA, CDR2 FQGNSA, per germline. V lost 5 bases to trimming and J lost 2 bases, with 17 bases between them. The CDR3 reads CASSDSRQGNTDTQYF. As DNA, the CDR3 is TGTGCCAGCAGCGATTCTAGGCAGGGAAACACAGATACGCAGTATTTT.

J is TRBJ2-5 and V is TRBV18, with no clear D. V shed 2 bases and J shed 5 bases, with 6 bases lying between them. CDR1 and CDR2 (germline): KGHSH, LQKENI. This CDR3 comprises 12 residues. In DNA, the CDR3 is TGTGCCAGCTCACCAATGGCCGAGACCCAGTACTTC. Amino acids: CASSPMAETQYF.

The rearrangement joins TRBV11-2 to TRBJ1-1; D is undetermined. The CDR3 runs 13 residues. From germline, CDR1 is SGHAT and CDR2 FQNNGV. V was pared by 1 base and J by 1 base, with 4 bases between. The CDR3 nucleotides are TGTGCCAGCAGCTTAGTGACGAACACTGAAGCTTTCTTT. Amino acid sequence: CASSLVTNTEAFF. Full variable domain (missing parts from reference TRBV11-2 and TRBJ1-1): EAGVAQSPRYKIIEKRQSVAFWCNPISGHATLYWYQQILGQGPKLLIQFQNNGVVDDSQLPKDRFSAERLKGVDSTLKIQPAKLEDSAVYLCASSLVTNTEAFFGQGTRLTVV.

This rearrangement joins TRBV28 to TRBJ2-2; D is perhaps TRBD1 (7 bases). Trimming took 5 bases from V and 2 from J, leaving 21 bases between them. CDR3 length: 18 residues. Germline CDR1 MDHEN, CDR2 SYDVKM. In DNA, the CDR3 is TGTGCCAGCAGTCCTACTAACTGGAGGGGGCTTAACACCGGGGAGCTGTTTTTT. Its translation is CASSPTNWRGLNTGELFF.

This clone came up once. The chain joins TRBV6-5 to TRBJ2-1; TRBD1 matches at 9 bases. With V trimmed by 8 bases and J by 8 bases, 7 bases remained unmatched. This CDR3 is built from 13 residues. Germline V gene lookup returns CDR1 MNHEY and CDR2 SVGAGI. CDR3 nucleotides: TGTGCCAGCTTGCCGGGACAGGGCGATGAGCAGTTCTTC. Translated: CASLPGQGDEQFF.

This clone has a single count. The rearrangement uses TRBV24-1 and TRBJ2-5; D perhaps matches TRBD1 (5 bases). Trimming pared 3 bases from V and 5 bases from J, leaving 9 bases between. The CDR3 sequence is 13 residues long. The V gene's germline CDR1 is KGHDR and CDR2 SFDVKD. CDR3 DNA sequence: TGTGCCACCAGTGATCAGGGTTTGGAGACCCAGTACTTC. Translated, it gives CATSDQGLETQYF.

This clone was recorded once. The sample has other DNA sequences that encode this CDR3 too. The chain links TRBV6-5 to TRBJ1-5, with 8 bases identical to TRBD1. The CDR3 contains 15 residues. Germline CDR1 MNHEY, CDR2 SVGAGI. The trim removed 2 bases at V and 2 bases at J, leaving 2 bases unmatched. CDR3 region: CASSYGGQGNQPQHF. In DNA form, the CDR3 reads TGTGCCAGCAGTTACGGGGGACAGGGCAATCAGCCCCAGCATTTT.